These 23 T cell receptor beta chains originate from one sample sequenced in a study of T cell responses to AZD1222 COVID-19 vaccine (dated by TCRdb to 2020 to 2022). In light of the paper, this sample's time point label describes: baseline before first vaccination. Library creation used the immunoSEQ multiplex PCR assay. TCRdb limited this immuneACCESS table to in-frame rearrangements with V and J called. A share of clones is missing; checked studies link under half to unresolved V genes, and the rest is unexplained. This sample comprises some 91,000 clones, roughly nine tenths of them detected only once. Around 2% of the sample belongs to the ten largest clones. The input for sequencing was peripheral blood, taken on day 0 of AZD1222 vaccination. All receptors come from an adult in good health.

The V gene is TRBV2, the J gene TRBJ1-1; a weak D match, TRBD1 (5 bases). Germline V CDR1 and CDR2: SNHLY, FYNNEI. The CDR3 spans 16 residues. V was pared by 6 bases and J by 0 bases, with 17 bases between. CDR3 bases: TGTGCCAGCAGCCCTTCTGTAGGACACTTGAACACTGAAGCTTTCTTT. As protein: CASSPSVGHLNTEAFF.

This clone appeared a single time. CDR3 loop: CAWRFSGATDTQYF. CDR3 DNA sequence: TGTGCCTGGAGATTTAGCGGGGCCACAGATACGCAGTATTTT. This chain connects TRBV30 to TRBJ2-3; 8 nucleotides line up with TRBD2. Germline CDR1 and CDR2: GTSNPN and SVGIG (reference sequence). There are 14 residues in the CDR3. Unmatched junction bases numbered 4, after V lost 3 bases and J lost 2 bases.

The rearrangement uses TRBV7-9 and TRBJ2-3, with 10 bases identical to TRBD2. J lost 0 bases, V lost 5 bases, and 5 bases had no gene match. The length of the CDR3 is 16 residues. Per the germline V gene, CDR1 is SEHNR and CDR2 is FQNEAQ (reference sequence). CDR3 bases: TGTGCCAGCAGCCCCTTAGCGGGAGGAAGCACAGATACGCAGTATTTT. Translated, it gives CASSPLAGGSTDTQYF.

This clone appeared a single time. V is TRBV5-1 and J is TRBJ1-4; a weak D match, TRBD1 (5 bases). Germline loops: CDR1 SGHRS, CDR2 YFSETQ. V was shortened by 0 bases and J by 2 bases, with 8 bases between the two germline ends. The CDR3 runs to 15 residues. The CDR3 is CASSLGGGTNEKLFF. Written as DNA, the CDR3 is TGCGCCAGCAGCTTGGGTGGGGGTACTAATGAAAAACTGTTTTTT. The whole variable domain, filled in from reference TRBV5-1 and TRBJ1-4, reads KAGVTQTPRYLIKTRGQQVTLSCSPISGHRSVSWYQQTPGQGLQFLFEYFSETQRNKGNFPGRFSGRQFSNSRSEMNVSTLELGDSALYLCASSLGGGTNEKLFFGSGTQLSVL.

The chain employs TRBV7-2 and TRBJ1-2; 10 nucleotides line up with TRBD1. The J segment lost 7 bases and the V segment lost 1 base, leaving 3 bases of the junction unmatched. Germline values: CDR1 SGHTA, CDR2 FQGNSA. The length of the CDR3 is 14 residues. CDR3 sequence reads: CASSLEGTGVGYTF. The CDR3 DNA is TGTGCCAGCAGCTTAGAAGGGACAGGGGTTGGCTACACCTTC. Using reference TRBV7-2 and TRBJ1-2 for the parts outside the CDR3, the full variable domain is GAGVSQSPSNKVTEKGKDVELRCDPISGHTALYWYRQSLGQGLEFLIYFQGNSAPDKSGLPSDRFSAERTGGSVSTLTIQRTQQEDSAVYLCASSLEGTGVGYTFGSGTRLTVV.

This clone appeared a single time. V is TRBV7-9 and J is TRBJ1-2; TRBD1 agrees at 7 bases. Germline trimming cut 1 base from V and 8 bases from J; bases unmatched to any gene: 4. The CDR3 length is 13 residues. The germline V gene has CDR1 SEHNR and CDR2 FQNEAQ (reference sequence). CDR3 sequence reads: CASSLERGLGYTF. The CDR3, as DNA: TGTGCCAGCAGCTTAGAAAGGGGGCTAGGCTACACCTTC.

The rearrangement links TRBV2 to TRBJ2-3; maybe TRBD2 (6 bases). Trimming stripped 3 bases from V and 1 base from J, with 8 bases between. The CDR3 totals 14 residues. Germline CDR1 SNHLY, CDR2 FYNNEI. CDR3 in DNA: TGTGCCAGCAGTGAGGGCGGGGGCACAGATACGCAGTATTTT. Encoded protein: CASSEGGGTDTQYF.

V usage is TRBV10-2 and J usage is TRBJ2-1, with 8 bases identical to TRBD2. Per the germline V gene, CDR1 is WSHSY and CDR2 is SAAADI. The CDR3 contains 13 residues. V lost 6 bases and J lost 3; bases outside the gene matches: 1. CDR3 region: CASRAGGYNEQFF. CDR3 DNA sequence: TGCGCCAGCAGGGCGGGAGGCTACAATGAGCAGTTCTTC.

The gene calls are TRBV18 and TRBJ2-2; 7 nucleotides match TRBD1. V gave up 4 bases and J gave up 2 bases; unmatched junction bases: 7. Germline CDR1 is KGHSH and CDR2 is LQKENI. CDR3 length equals 16 residues. CDR3 region: CASSRRGGGNTGELFF. As DNA, the CDR3 is TGTGCCAGCTCACGGAGAGGGGGCGGTAACACCGGGGAGCTGTTTTTT. Full variable domain (missing parts from reference TRBV18 and TRBJ2-2): NAGVMQNPRHLVRRRGQEARLRCSPMKGHSHVYWYRQLPEEGLKFMVYLQKENIIDESGMPKERFSAEFPKEGPSILRIQQVVRGDSAAYFCASSRRGGGNTGELFFGEGSRLTVL.

The chain employs TRBV10-3 and TRBJ1-1; D remains unclear. Germline loops: CDR1 ENHRY, CDR2 SYGVKD. V lost 3 bases and J 4 bases, leaving 6 bases between the germline ends. The CDR3 length is 12 residues. The CDR3 DNA reads as TGTGCCATCAGTGAAAGGGCCACTGAAGCTTTCTTT. This gives the protein CAISERATEAFF.

This clone was seen more than once but under ten times. V gene TRBV2 combines with J gene TRBJ1-1, with 12 bases lining up with TRBD1. CDR3 length: 16 amino acids. Looked up from germline, CDR1 is SNHLY and CDR2 is FYNNEI. V lost 7 bases and J lost 5; bases outside the gene matches: 11. The CDR3 region has the DNA TGTGCCAGCACTGCGTTCCCGGGACAGGGGGCAACTGAAGCTTTCTTT. As protein: CASTAFPGQGATEAFF.

The V gene is TRBV7-9, the J gene TRBJ2-1; 8 bases fit TRBD2. V lost 1 base and J lost 4; bases outside the gene matches: 9. The CDR3 runs 17 residues. Germline CDR1 SEHNR, CDR2 FQNEAQ (reference sequence). In DNA, the CDR3 is TGTGCCAGCAGCTTAGGTTTAGCGGGGATCAATTACAATGAGCAGTTCTTC. As protein: CASSLGLAGINYNEQFF.

The chain has TRBV30 and TRBJ2-1; TRBD2 matches 10 bases. Germline CDR1 and CDR2: GTSNPN and SVGIG (reference sequence). Trimming cost V 2 bases and J 7 bases; bases outside gene matches: 5. The CDR3 totals 14 residues. The CDR3 nucleotides are TGTGCCTGGAGTCGGACTAGCGGAGGGAATGAGCAGTTCTTC. Translation gives CAWSRTSGGNEQFF.

V and J are TRBV6-2 or TRBV6-3 and TRBJ2-3; no firm D call. CDR1 is MNHEY, CDR2 SVGEGT, per germline. CDR3 length: 11 residues. V shed 5 bases and J shed 4 bases, with 4 bases lying between them. The CDR3 DNA reads as TGTGCCAGCAGTCGCTCAGATACGCAGTATTTT. Amino acids: CASSRSDTQYF.

The chain couples TRBV2 to TRBJ2-7; perhaps D is TRBD1 or TRBD2 (6 bases each). CDR3 length equals 15 residues. Germline V CDR1 and CDR2: SNHLY, FYNNEI. V lost 3 bases, J lost 0 bases, and 12 bases lay in between. CDR3: CASSEEEGGSYEQYF. The CDR3 bases are TGTGCCAGCAGTGAGGAGGAGGGGGGCTCCTACGAGCAGTACTTC.

This clone has just a few counts. The chain couples TRBV14 to TRBJ1-2, with 7 positions matching TRBD1. The V and J ends lost 4 bases and 5 bases, in that order; junction bases with no gene match: 7. Germline CDR1 and CDR2: SGHDN and FVKESK. The CDR3 loop spans 14 amino acids. CDR3 sequence reads: CASSRDSGVYGYTF. CDR3 nucleotides: TGTGCCAGCAGCCGGGACAGCGGGGTTTATGGCTACACCTTC.

The rearrangement uses TRBV5-5 and TRBJ2-3, with D possibly being TRBD1 (6 bases). The ends were cut back, 6 bases at V and 0 bases at J, with 14 bases in the middle. From germline, CDR1 is SGHKS and CDR2 YYEKEE (reference sequence). This CDR3 spans 15 amino acids. The CDR3, as DNA: TGTGCCAGCACCCGGAAGGGGGATAGCACAGATACGCAGTATTTT. Its protein product is CASTRKGDSTDTQYF. The full variable domain, rest sourced from reference TRBV5-5 and TRBJ2-3, is DAGVTQSPTHLIKTRGQQVTLRCSPISGHKSVSWYQQVLGQGPQFIFQYYEKEERGRGNFPDRFSARQFPNYSSELNVNALLLGDSALYLCASTRKGDSTDTQYFGPGTRLTVL.

V is TRBV20-1 and J is TRBJ1-1, with D possibly matching TRBD1 (5 bases). Looked up from germline, CDR1 is DFQATT and CDR2 is SNEGSKA (reference sequence). The CDR3 is 13 amino acids. V was pared by 3 bases and J by 10 bases, with 18 bases between. The DNA for the CDR3 is TGCAGTGCTAGTTATAGGCAGGGCGGATCAGCTTTCTTT. This sequence encodes CSASYRQGGSAFF.

The chain carries TRBV4-1 and TRBJ1-5, with D perhaps TRBD1 (5 bases). Germline lookup yields CDR1 MGHRA and CDR2 YSYEKL. Trimming left V 0 bases short and J 7 bases short, with 16 bases between. CDR3 length: 16 residues. The CDR3 sequence is CASSQDPGTYFQPQHF. The CDR3 DNA reads TGCGCCAGCAGCCAAGATCCAGGGACTTATTTCCAGCCCCAGCATTTT.

The CDR3 nucleotides are TGTGCCAGCAGTTCTCTGGGCAAGCATAGCAATCAGCCCCAGCATTTT. Amino acid sequence: CASSSLGKHSNQPQHF. The rearrangement joins TRBV27 to TRBJ1-5; D is uncertain. CDR3 length: 16 amino acids. The germline gives CDR1 MNHEY, CDR2 SMNVEV (reference sequence). The V and J ends lost 4 bases and 0 bases respectively, with 13 bases between them.

The chain links TRBV18 to TRBJ1-6, with D possibly matching TRBD1 (6 bases). The germline CDR1 and CDR2 sequences are KGHSH and LQKENI. Trimming removed 6 bases from V and 8 bases from J, with 20 bases in between. This CDR3 has 16 residues. This CDR3 reads CASSLGTSQEYSPLHF. The CDR3 DNA reads TGTGCCAGCTCTCTCGGGACAAGTCAGGAGTATTCACCCCTCCACTTT. Supplemented by reference TRBV18 and TRBJ1-6, the full variable domain reads NAGVMQNPRHLVRRRGQEARLRCSPMKGHSHVYWYRQLPEEGLKFMVYLQKENIIDESGMPKERFSAEFPKEGPSILRIQQVVRGDSAAYFCASSLGTSQEYSPLHFGNGTRLTVT.

V is TRBV10-3 and J is TRBJ1-1, with TRBD1 identical over 8 bases. V was pared by 2 bases and J by 2 bases, with 10 bases of the junction left unmatched. This CDR3 has 17 amino acids. Germline loops: CDR1 ENHRY, CDR2 SYGVKD. The CDR3 DNA is TGTGCCATCAGTGAGCGGATAAGTACAGGGGGAAACACTGAAGCTTTCTTT. This gives the protein CAISERISTGGNTEAFF.

The gene calls are TRBV19 and TRBJ1-6; 8 nucleotides align to TRBD1. The CDR3 consists of 15 residues. The germline gives CDR1 LNHDA, CDR2 SQIVND (reference sequence). The junction had 5 bases not matched to a gene; V was cut back by 3 bases and J by 7 bases. Here the CDR3 reads CASSIATGENSPLHF. In DNA, the CDR3 is TGTGCCAGTAGTATTGCGACAGGGGAAAATTCACCCCTCCACTTT.